Below, 13 T cell receptor beta chains from the same sample are listed, as sequenced in a study of cytomegalovirus exposure and HLA in healthy donors. Use of 60 Vbeta and 13 Jbeta primers characterized the PCR. Data came from immunoSEQ multiplex PCR; TCRdb stores just in-frame clones and leaves some out. This sample yields tens of thousands of clones, of which roughly 89% are seen a single time; approximately 2.8% belongs to the top ten. The sequenced material came from PBMCs. The receptors were sampled from a boy younger than 18 in good health and CMV-seronegative.

The gene calls are TRBV5-4 and TRBJ2-4; 7 bases align to TRBD1. V dropped 4 bases and J dropped 4; count of bases not matched to a gene: 5. There are 14 residues in the CDR3. Germline V CDR1 and CDR2: SGHNT, YYREEE (reference sequence). In DNA form, the CDR3 reads TGTGCCAGCAGCCCCACAGGGGCTAAAAACATTCAGTACTTC. Protein sequence: CASSPTGAKNIQYF.

Worth noting for this clone: Other DNA sequences within the sample encode an identical CDR3. This rearrangement joins TRBV5-1 to TRBJ2-1; tentatively, D is TRBD2 (7 bases). Germline assignment: CDR1 SGHRS and CDR2 YFSETQ. Trimming took 5 bases from V and 7 from J, leaving 19 bases between them. The CDR3 totals 15 residues. The CDR3 DNA follows: TGCGCCAGCAGAGTTAGTGGGGGGGCGAGAAATGAGCAGTTCTTC. Its protein product is CASRVSGGARNEQFF.

The V and J genes are TRBV5-5 and TRBJ2-1; D remains unclear. V was clipped by 6 bases and J by 3 bases, with 22 bases between them. The CDR3 length is 17 residues. Germline CDR1 and CDR2: SGHKS and YYEKEE (reference sequence). The CDR3 reads CASTSLRYTTHYNEQFF. In DNA, the CDR3 is TGTGCCAGCACCTCCCTCAGATACACAACACACTACAATGAGCAGTTCTTC.

V gene TRBV10-3 combines with J gene TRBJ2-1, with TRBD1 matching over 9 bases. V lost 7 bases and J lost 8; bases outside the gene matches: 9. The length of the CDR3 is 14 residues. The germline CDR1 and CDR2 sequences are ENHRY and SYGVKD. The CDR3 here is CAITQGQGLDEQFF. In nucleotides, the CDR3 is TGTGCCATCACCCAGGGACAGGGTCTGGATGAGCAGTTCTTC.

The chain couples TRBV2 to TRBJ2-1; 11 bases fit TRBD2. The CDR3 loop spans 18 amino acids. The V segment lost 10 bases and the J segment 0 bases; nucleotides outside the gene matches: 14. CDR1 and CDR2 (germline): SNHLY, FYNNEI. DNA of the CDR3: TGTGCCACCAACGCCGGGACTAGCGGATTAAGCTCCTACAATGAGCAGTTCTTC. As protein: CATNAGTSGLSSYNEQFF.

CDR3 residues: CASSVAGGKDTEAFF. The CDR3 coding sequence is TGTGCCAGCAGCGTAGCGGGGGGCAAGGACACTGAAGCTTTCTTT. The J gene is TRBJ1-1, the V gene TRBV9, with D perhaps matching TRBD1 (6 bases). CDR1 is SGDLS, CDR2 YYNGEE, per germline. Trimming removed 0 bases at V and 3 bases at J, with 12 bases between. CDR3 length equals 15 residues. The full variable domain, in which reference TRBV9 and TRBJ1-1 provide the parts outside the CDR3, is DSGVTQTPKHLITATGQRVTLRCSPRSGDLSVYWYQQSLDQGLQFLIQYYNGEERAKGNILERFSAQQFPDLHSELNLSSLELGDSALYFCASSVAGGKDTEAFFGQGTRLTVV.

DNA of the CDR3: TGTGCCAGCAGCTGGAGCGGCAGGGCCAACGTCCTGACTTTC. Translating it yields CASSWSGRANVLTF. The chain employs TRBV7-2 and TRBJ2-6; D possibly corresponds to TRBD2 (5 bases). This CDR3 spans 14 amino acids. The V and J ends lost 4 bases and 5 bases respectively, with 9 bases between them. Germline assignment: CDR1 SGHTA and CDR2 FQGNSA. The variable domain in full, completed from reference TRBV7-2 and TRBJ2-6, reads GAGVSQSPSNKVTEKGKDVELRCDPISGHTALYWYRQSLGQGLEFLIYFQGNSAPDKSGLPSDRFSAERTGGSVSTLTIQRTQQEDSAVYLCASSWSGRANVLTFGAGSRLTVL.

The chain couples TRBV4-1 to TRBJ1-5; D unclear. The ends were cut back, 0 bases at V and 6 bases at J, with 9 bases in the middle. CDR1 and CDR2 (germline): MGHRA, YSYEKL. This CDR3 spans 14 amino acids. This CDR3 is CASSQEGRSQPQHF. The DNA of the CDR3 is TGCGCCAGCAGCCAAGAAGGTCGGAGTCAGCCCCAGCATTTT.

The chain links TRBV5-4 to TRBJ1-1, with D possibly TRBD1 on 5 matching bases. Trimming pared 1 base from V and 7 bases from J, leaving 26 bases between. The CDR3 is 18 amino acids. Germline CDR1 and CDR2: SGHNT and YYREEE (reference sequence). This CDR3 is CASSLSDFGGLNMDEAFF. The CDR3 coding sequence is TGTGCCAGCAGCTTGTCCGATTTCGGGGGACTCAATATGGATGAAGCTTTCTTT.

The rearrangement links TRBV6-6 to TRBJ2-7; the D gene is possibly TRBD1 (5 bases). V was clipped by 7 bases and J by 0 bases, with 10 bases between them. Germline V gene sequence: CDR1 MNHNY, CDR2 SVGAGI (reference sequence). This CDR3 has 13 residues. The CDR3 sequence: CASIGQSSYEQYF. CDR3 in DNA: TGTGCCAGCATTGGACAAAGCTCCTACGAGCAGTACTTC.

J is TRBJ2-7 and V is TRBV1; no check of the table's D call, TRBD1, against the DNA was made. TRBV1 is termed a pseudogene. This CDR3 spans 18 amino acids. CDR3 DNA sequence: TGCACCAGCAGCCAAAACCCCACCGGACAGGAGATTAGTTACGAGCAGTACTTC. It is translated as CTSSQNPTGQEISYEQYF.

The V call is TRBV18, the J call TRBJ1-5; the match to TRBD1 covers 9 bases. J gave up 4 bases and V 3 bases, and 10 bases lay outside the gene matches. The CDR3 runs to 17 residues. Germline loops: CDR1 KGHSH, CDR2 LQKENI. The CDR3 sequence is CASSPNQRDRGNQPQHF. The DNA of the CDR3 is TGTGCCAGCTCACCCAATCAACGAGACAGGGGGAATCAGCCCCAGCATTTT.

V usage is TRBV9 and J usage is TRBJ1-6, with 9 bases lining up with TRBD1. Germline loops: CDR1 SGDLS, CDR2 YYNGEE. The CDR3 contains 15 residues. V dropped 3 bases and J dropped 8; count of bases not matched to a gene: 6. CDR3 protein: CASSARDRDYSPLHF. The DNA of the CDR3 is TGTGCCAGCAGCGCACGGGACAGGGATTATTCACCCCTCCACTTT.